This TCR beta chain appears in the sequencing data of a study of shared clonotypes between healthy human individuals. Notes on the study in general: Genetic and exposure-history diversity was limited by the few donors. Generally, naive subsets came out with larger estimated richness than memory subsets.

Sequencing used immunoSEQ multiplex PCR; TCRdb keeps in-frame clones, though not all of them. The table records fewer than 800,000 clones, about 90% of them present only once. In regard to this clone: The target antigen is unknown.

CD45RO-negative, CCR7-selected cells formed the naive CD8 fraction, which excluded terminally differentiated effector memory CD45RA+ cells. The clonotype originates from a man aged 25 to 40 in good health. The sequenced material came from naive CD8+ T cells sorted from blood.

CDR3: CASSWQRSRQSRANVLTF. Here the CDR3 DNA reads TGTGCCAGCAGTTGGCAACGCTCACGACAAAGTCGGGCCAACGTCCTGACTTTC. This chain connects TRBV6-4 to TRBJ2-6, with no clear D. With 5 bases removed from V and 5 bases from J, the gap between germline ends came to 22 bases. Germline lookup yields CDR1 MRHNA and CDR2 SNTAGT. This CDR3 has 18 residues.